This paragraph covers one T cell receptor (beta chain) sequence. The CDR3 contains 13 residues. Germline values: CDR1 SGHRS, CDR2 YFSETQ. Trimming left V 0 bases short and J 8 bases short, with 11 bases between. The data originate from a study of blood T cell repertoires in COVID-19. Clones were sequenced by immunoSEQ multiplex PCR, and TCRdb holds only the in-frame ones, with some missing. The sample shows some 700,000 clones, about nine tenths of them seen only once. The receptor's source is a woman aged 18-35 years with acute or convalescent COVID-19. The source material was peripheral blood. The chain couples TRBV5-1 to TRBJ1-2, with D unresolved. The CDR3 DNA follows: TGCGCCAGCAGCTTGGACAGATTCTCCGGCTACACCTTC. This sequence encodes CASSLDRFSGYTF. The full variable domain, with the rest looked up from reference TRBV5-1 and TRBJ1-2, is KAGVTQTPRYLIKTRGQQVTLSCSPISGHRSVSWYQQTPGQGLQFLFEYFSETQRNKGNFPGRFSGRQFSNSRSEMNVSTLELGDSALYLCASSLDRFSGYTFGSGTRLTVV.